This TCR beta chain was sequenced during a study of blood T cell repertoires in COVID-19. Study summary: The United States, Italy and Spain supplied acute and convalescent COVID-19 samples.

Participant ages covered about 18 to 89 years across 24 US areas. Each participant's cohort was designated according to participant-reported clinical history. Germline assignment: CDR1 MNHNS and CDR2 SASEGT. The CDR3 is made up of 17 amino acids. Trimming cost V 4 bases and J 0 bases, with 19 bases left between them. Method: immunoSEQ multiplex PCR; TCRdb's copy keeps in-frame clones and lacks some. The repertoire consists of around 320,000 clones, with 90% occurring once and the leading ten covering around 3.9%. Sequencing input: PBMCs or T cells enriched from blood (not recorded which). The source is a woman in her thirties who had been exposed to COVID-19. The rearrangement links TRBV6-1 to TRBJ2-7, with D perhaps TRBD2 (6 bases). The CDR3 nucleotides read TGTGCCAGCAGTGGGGGCCCCGGGACTTTAAGCTCCTACGAGCAGTACTTC. Translating gives CASSGGPGTLSSYEQYF.